This T cell receptor (beta chain) was recorded in a study of regulatory T cells in long-lasting Graves disease. Regarding the study as a whole: Lower TCR diversity characterized persistent Graves' patients relative to newly diagnosed patients. Persistent disease preferred TRBV28, TRBJ1-2 and TRBJ2-5.

Regarding time point: persistent/refractory GD, antithyroid drugs over 5 years with positive TRAb. The TCR library was made from RNA extracted from PBMCs. CDR3-region Arm-PCR and iRepertoire HTBI primers produced the TCR beta libraries. As processed by the authors: Gene usage covered 62 TRBV and 11 to 15 TRBJ segments. TCRdb passed the multiplex PCR reads through MiXCR, listing each CDR3 protein once. For this entry, the V and J calls and clone size follow TCRdb and not the study's own pipeline. The sample holds around 460,000 distinct CDR3 sequences, 20% to 25% seen once. This CDR3 region has 15 residues. V dropped 5 bases and J dropped 2; count of bases not matched to a gene: 5. This clonotype has at least ten counts. As yet, its antigen is unknown.

The chain is built from TRBV12-3 or TRBV12-4 and TRBJ1-4; 7 bases align to TRBD1. The material sequenced was peripheral blood mononuclear cells (PBMCs), taken when the disease was refractory, from a patient treated with antithyroid drugs. The origin of this receptor is a female donor with Graves disease. For the CDR3, the DNA is TGTGCCAGCAGTCCTACGACAGGGACTAATGAAAAACTGTTTTTT. The encoded protein is CASSPTTGTNEKLFF.